These 25 T cell receptor beta chains were sequenced from one sample in a study of shared clonotypes between healthy human individuals. Naive CD8 cells lacked CD45RO, underwent positive selection for CCR7 and left out terminally differentiated effector memory CD45RA+ cells. Method: immunoSEQ multiplex PCR; TCRdb's copy keeps in-frame clones and lacks some. This sample yields 2 million to 2.5 million clones, of which about 94% are seen a single time; 0.85% to 1.2% belongs to the top ten. Source material: naive CD8+ T cells sorted from blood. The receptors were sampled from a man between 18 and 35 years old in good health.

The CDR3 coding sequence is TGCGCCAGCAGCTTGGCCGGCCGGGTAGCCCCCACAGATACGCAGTATTTT. It codes for CASSLAGRVAPTDTQYF. This sequence joins TRBV5-1 and TRBJ2-3; unclear D gene. Germline V gene lookup returns CDR1 SGHRS and CDR2 YFSETQ. The CDR3 has 17 residues. Trimming cost V 0 bases and J 2 bases, with 16 bases left between them.

This CDR3 reads CASSGQTNTEAFF. CDR3 bases: TGTGCCAGCAGTGGCCAGACGAACACTGAAGCTTTCTTT. The genes are TRBV25-1 and TRBJ1-1; D is ambiguous. Germline V CDR1 and CDR2: MGHDK, SYGVNS. The CDR3 spans 13 residues. V was shortened by 4 bases and J by 1 base, with 7 bases between the two germline ends.

This clone has only one observation. CDR3: CASSLVDRGINEQYF. CDR3 DNA sequence: TGTGCCAGCAGCCTAGTCGACCGAGGCATAAACGAGCAGTACTTC. The chain links TRBV7-9 to TRBJ2-7, with D unresolved. Germline V gives CDR1 SEHNR, CDR2 FQNEAQ (reference sequence). Trimming removed 5 bases from V and 5 bases from J, with 19 bases in between. The CDR3 runs to 15 residues.

The rearrangement links TRBV11-1 to TRBJ2-7; a possible D gene is TRBD1 (5 bases). This CDR3 has 18 residues. From germline, CDR1 is SGHAT and CDR2 FQDESV (reference sequence). Trimming pared 5 bases from V and 1 base from J, leaving 24 bases between. The CDR3: CASSPDVGASRVSYEQYF. In DNA, the CDR3 is TGTGCCAGCAGCCCGGACGTAGGAGCGTCCAGGGTTTCCTACGAGCAGTACTTC.

The chain uses TRBV29-1 and TRBJ2-3, with D perhaps TRBD1 (6 bases). Germline CDR1 is SQVTM and CDR2 is ANQGSEA. This CDR3 comprises 11 residues. Trimming stripped 6 bases from V and 5 bases from J, with 9 bases between. The CDR3 coding sequence is TGCAGCGTGGCAGGGGTAGATACGCAGTATTTT. This translates into CSVAGVDTQYF.

The J gene is TRBJ2-1, the V gene TRBV7-9; D is uncertain. CDR1 is SEHNR and CDR2 is FQNEAQ in the germline V gene (reference sequence). Trimming shortened V by 2 bases and J by 8 bases, and 10 bases separated the two germline ends. The CDR3 loop spans 13 amino acids. The CDR3 DNA reads TGTGCCAGCAGCTTACCCCGACACGATGAGCAGTTCTTC. This codes for CASSLPRHDEQFF.

The gene calls are TRBV4-3 and TRBJ1-3, with 7 bases identical to TRBD1. The CDR3 has 16 residues. Germline assignment: CDR1 LGHNA and CDR2 YSLEER. The V and J ends lost 0 bases and 4 bases, in that order; junction bases with no gene match: 6. The CDR3 DNA sequence: TGCGCCAGCAGCCAAGATGGGAGGGGACAGGGAAACACCATATATTTT. Its translation is CASSQDGRGQGNTIYF.

Concerning this clone itself: The same CDR3 arises from other DNA sequences in this sample as well. V usage is TRBV27 and J usage is TRBJ2-1; the match to TRBD2 covers 7 bases. V was pared by 3 bases and J by 0 bases, with 2 bases of the junction left unmatched. Germline V gene data show CDR1 as MNHEY and CDR2 as SMNVEV (reference sequence). CDR3 length: 15 amino acids. This CDR3 reads CASSLGGGSYNEQFF. CDR3 DNA: TGTGCCAGCAGTTTGGGCGGGGGCTCCTACAATGAGCAGTTCTTC.

The chain couples TRBV30 to TRBJ2-1, with TRBD2 matching over 11 bases. V trimming: 3 bases; J trimming: 9 bases; junction bases outside the gene matches: 4. Germline V gene data show CDR1 as GTSNPN and CDR2 as SVGIG (reference sequence). The CDR3 length is 13 residues. The CDR3 spells CAWSVAGGREQFF. The CDR3 coding sequence is TGTGCCTGGAGCGTAGCGGGGGGGCGTGAGCAGTTCTTC.

The rearrangement joins TRBV4-3 to TRBJ1-1; tentative D call: TRBD1 (6 bases). Germline V gives CDR1 LGHNA, CDR2 YSLEER. The length of the CDR3 is 13 residues. Deletions cut 0 bases from V and 4 bases from J, with 6 bases between. CDR3 in DNA: TGCGCCAGCAGCCAAGAGACAGGCACTGAAGCTTTCTTT. It specifies CASSQETGTEAFF.

The CDR3 loop reads CASSVADPDNEQFF. In DNA form, the CDR3 reads TGTGCCAGCAGCGTAGCTGATCCGGACAATGAGCAGTTCTTC. The chain is built from TRBV9 and TRBJ2-1; no reliable D call. The V end lost 0 bases, the J end lost 5 bases, and 9 bases lay between the germline ends. Germline V gene sequence: CDR1 SGDLS, CDR2 YYNGEE. This CDR3 spans 14 amino acids.

The genes are TRBV5-6 and TRBJ2-7, with TRBD1 matching over 7 bases. The CDR3 is made up of 15 amino acids. Germline V gene sequence: CDR1 SGHDT, CDR2 YYEEEE. The V segment lost 4 bases and the J segment 3 bases; nucleotides outside the gene matches: 10. CDR3 loop: CASSPGQVHYYEQYF. CDR3 sequence (DNA): TGTGCCAGCAGCCCCGGACAGGTCCATTACTACGAGCAGTACTTC.

Concerning this clone itself: Additional DNA sequences in this sample encode the identical CDR3. The gene calls are TRBV11-2 and TRBJ2-7; D not certain. The CDR3 has 12 amino acids. V was shortened by 1 base and J by 6 bases, with 7 bases between the two germline ends. CDR1 is SGHAT, CDR2 FQNNGV, per germline. The CDR3 is CASSLGGAEQYF. The CDR3 nucleotides are TGTGCCAGCAGCTTAGGAGGTGCCGAGCAGTACTTC.

This clone showed up just once. The CDR3 region is CASSYSWDNTEAFF. As DNA, the CDR3 is TGTGCCAGCAGTTACTCGTGGGATAACACTGAAGCTTTCTTT. J is TRBJ1-1 and V is TRBV6-5, with D unclear. The CDR3 runs to 14 residues. In germline, CDR1 is MNHEY, CDR2 SVGAGI. Trimming pared 0 bases from V and 2 bases from J, leaving 7 bases between.

J is TRBJ2-1 and V is TRBV29-1; the D gene is possibly TRBD1 (5 bases). Germline values: CDR1 SQVTM, CDR2 ANQGSEA. This CDR3 has 17 amino acids. V was cut by 6 bases and J by 3 bases, with 24 bases left in between. CDR3 DNA: TGCAGCGTCCCTCCGTCGCCCTACGACAGCCTCTACAATGAGCAGTTCTTC. Protein product: CSVPPSPYDSLYNEQFF.

This sequence joins TRBV4-1 and TRBJ2-5; D is possibly TRBD2 (6 bases). Trimming removed 0 bases from V and 3 bases from J, with 11 bases in between. Per germline, CDR1 MGHRA and CDR2 YSYEKL. The CDR3 spans 15 residues. CDR3 residues: CASSQDGGGEETQYF. The DNA of the CDR3 is TGCGCCAGCAGCCAAGATGGCGGCGGGGAAGAGACCCAGTACTTC.

The rearrangement uses TRBV28 and TRBJ1-5; TRBD1 is a possible D gene (6 bases). V lost 3 bases and J lost 3, with 18 bases in between. The CDR3 runs to 17 residues. Germline-derived CDR1 and CDR2 are MDHEN and SYDVKM. As DNA, the CDR3 is TGTGCCAGCAGTTTCGCCAGGGGTATAGATCACAATCAGCCCCAGCATTTT. Protein sequence: CASSFARGIDHNQPQHF. Together with reference TRBV28 and TRBJ1-5, the CDR3 gives the full variable domain: DVKVTQSSRYLVKRTGEKVFLECVQDMDHENMFWYRQDPGLGLRLIYFSYDVKMKEKGDIPEGYSVSREKKERFSLILESASTNQTSMYLCASSFARGIDHNQPQHFGDGTRLSIL.

The chain carries TRBV5-1 and TRBJ1-1, with 11 nucleotides matching TRBD1. With 2 bases clipped from V and 6 bases from J, the junction kept 3 bases outside the gene matches. The CDR3 has 14 residues. CDR1 SGHRS and CDR2 YFSETQ come from the germline V gene. CDR3 sequence: CASSFRDRGSEAFF. The CDR3 region has the DNA TGCGCCAGCAGCTTCAGGGACAGGGGGTCTGAAGCTTTCTTT.

This chain connects TRBV19 to TRBJ1-1, with D perhaps matching TRBD1 (6 bases). The CDR3 spans 15 residues. In germline, CDR1 is LNHDA, CDR2 SQIVND (reference sequence). V lost 8 bases, J lost 3 bases, and 19 bases lay in between. CDR3 bases: TGTGCCAGTGGATTCAAGACAGGTCCGGACACTGAAGCTTTCTTT. As protein: CASGFKTGPDTEAFF.

The chain joins TRBV29-1 to TRBJ2-3, with a tentative D call TRBD2 (5 bases). The CDR3 has 15 amino acids. Trimming left V 3 bases short and J 0 bases short, with 13 bases between. The germline gives CDR1 SQVTM, CDR2 ANQGSEA. The CDR3 spells CSVESSGTSTDTQYF. The CDR3 nucleotides are TGCAGCGTTGAGTCCAGCGGCACTAGCACAGATACGCAGTATTTT.

V is TRBV2 and J is TRBJ2-1; D is perhaps TRBD2 (7 bases). The V gene's germline CDR1 is SNHLY and CDR2 FYNNEI. The CDR3 sequence is 16 residues long. Trimming cost V 4 bases and J 2 bases, with 15 bases left between them. The CDR3 nucleotides read TGTGCCAGCAGTGGGGAGGGGGAAATTCCCTACAATGAGCAGTTCTTC. It encodes CASSGEGEIPYNEQFF.

This chain connects TRBV28 to TRBJ2-5, with TRBD1 as a possible D gene (5 bases). Trimming shortened V by 5 bases and J by 5 bases, and 15 bases separated the two germline ends. The CDR3 totals 14 residues. Germline loops: CDR1 MDHEN, CDR2 SYDVKM. The CDR3 DNA reads TGTGCCAGCAGTCCTCATTGGGGCGGTGAGACCCAGTACTTC. This gives the protein CASSPHWGGETQYF.

V is TRBV2 and J is TRBJ2-3; D is ambiguous. Germline assignment: CDR1 SNHLY and CDR2 FYNNEI. Trimming took 4 bases from V and 0 from J, leaving 11 bases between them. The CDR3 spans 15 residues. CDR3 in DNA: TGTGCCAGCAGTGGCGCGGTGGATAGCACAGATACGCAGTATTTT. Translating it yields CASSGAVDSTDTQYF.

The rearrangement links TRBV5-6 to TRBJ1-3; D unclear. CDR1 is SGHDT, CDR2 YYEEEE, per germline. CDR3 length: 15 amino acids. Trimming pared 3 bases from V and 0 bases from J, leaving 10 bases between. Written as DNA, the CDR3 is TGTGCCAGCAGCTGGGGTCCGAGCTCTGGAAACACCATATATTTT. It specifies CASSWGPSSGNTIYF.

The chain joins TRBV2 to TRBJ2-7, with 8 nucleotides matching TRBD2. The CDR3 has 14 amino acids. Germline CDR1 reads SNHLY; CDR2 reads FYNNEI. Losses at the gene ends were 7 bases for V and 2 bases for J; bases not matched to a gene: 7. CDR3 nucleotides: TGTGCCAGCACCTTAGCGGGGACTACCTACGAGCAGTACTTC. Translating gives CASTLAGTTYEQYF.